The 8 T cell receptor beta chains listed next were all sequenced from one sample in a study of response to subunit inactivated influenza vaccine. Using its own MiXCR run on the RT-PCR reads, TCRdb lists one record per CDR3 protein. The sample shows about 700,000 distinct CDR3 sequences, approximately 14% of them seen only once. The material sequenced was PBMCs from blood, taken 11 to 12 days after vaccination. These receptors came from a man between 45 and 60 years old who received an inactivated influenza vaccine.

This clonotype appeared many times. J is TRBJ2-1 and V is TRBV10-1; TRBD1 matches 7 bases. The CDR3 runs 13 residues. CDR1 WNHNN and CDR2 SYGVQD come from the germline V gene (reference sequence). V lost 6 bases, J lost 8 bases, and 7 bases stayed unmatched. The CDR3 region is CASSRDSLDEQFF. In nucleotides, the CDR3 is TGCGCCAGCAGCAGGGACAGTCTAGATGAGCAGTTCTTC.

The rearrangement links TRBV20-1 to TRBJ2-7; TRBD2 matches at 8 bases. The CDR3 runs 13 residues. Looked up from germline, CDR1 is DFQATT and CDR2 is SNEGSKA (reference sequence). The DNA of the CDR3 is TGCAGCCAGAGCGGGGGAAGCTCCTACGAGCAGTACTTC. Translation gives CSQSGGSSYEQYF.

The sample holds a few counts of this clonotype. The V call is TRBV15, the J call TRBJ2-3; a weak D match, TRBD2 (5 bases). Per the germline V gene, CDR1 is LNHNV and CDR2 is YYDKDF (reference sequence). V lost 6 bases and J lost 4, with 14 bases in between. This CDR3 region has 14 residues. CDR3: CATSRRENPDTQYF. The CDR3 nucleotides read TGTGCCACCAGTAGACGGGAAAACCCAGATACGCAGTATTTT.

The rearrangement links TRBV4-2 to TRBJ2-7; no clear D gene. CDR1 LGHNA and CDR2 YNFKEQ come from the germline V gene. There are 12 residues in the CDR3. The V and J ends lost 0 bases and 7 bases respectively, with 7 bases between them. The CDR3 reads CASSQDRNEQYF. In nucleotides, the CDR3 is TGTGCCAGCAGCCAAGATCGAAATGAGCAGTACTTC.

This clonotype has ten or more counts. The chain uses TRBV7-9 and TRBJ2-5; D is unresolved. Germline V gene lookup returns CDR1 SEHNR and CDR2 FQNEAQ (reference sequence). The CDR3 runs 13 residues. Trimming stripped 3 bases from V and 2 bases from J, with 7 bases between. The CDR3 sequence is CASSFPIQETQYF. The CDR3 DNA is TGTGCCAGCAGCTTCCCAATACAAGAGACCCAGTACTTC.

The sample holds many counts of this clonotype. J is TRBJ2-1 and V is TRBV5-1; D may correspond to TRBD1 or TRBD2 (5 bases each). The V gene lost 4 bases and the J gene lost 0 bases, with 11 bases spanning the gap. The CDR3 runs to 15 residues. Germline V gene data show CDR1 as SGHRS and CDR2 as YFSETQ. The CDR3 is CASSPGTLSYNEQFF. In DNA form, the CDR3 reads TGCGCCAGCAGCCCCGGGACGCTCTCCTACAATGAGCAGTTCTTC.

The genes are TRBV7-2 and TRBJ2-2; a weak D match, TRBD1 (6 bases). This CDR3 is built from 16 residues. Trimming pared 5 bases from V and 8 bases from J, leaving 21 bases between. Germline lookup yields CDR1 SGHTA and CDR2 FQGNSA. Here the CDR3 DNA reads TGTGCCAGCAGCCTCGGGTTACAACAGGGCAGGGGGGAGCTGTTTTTT. This translates into CASSLGLQQGRGELFF.

This clonotype was seen a few times. The rearrangement joins TRBV29-1 to TRBJ1-2; D gene ambiguous. The CDR3 runs 11 residues. V lost 5 bases to trimming and J lost 4 bases, with 8 bases between them. Germline V gives CDR1 SQVTM, CDR2 ANQGSEA. CDR3 sequence (DNA): TGCAGCGTTACCCGTCGCTATGGCTACACCTTC. Encoded protein: CSVTRRYGYTF.